These T cell receptor beta chains were read from a single sample in a study of CXCR3-negative and CXCR3-positive naive CD8 T cells. TCRdb reworked the 5' RACE reads into one entry per CDR3 protein, no DNA. The table lists about 82,000 distinct CDR3 sequences. Sequenced input: naive CXCR3- CD8+ T cells from blood. The receptors shown here come from a human donor in good health. Some clones in this sample may be carry-over from other donors' samples. The CDR3 runs from the conserved cysteine through the conserved F or W.

v_call	cdr3_length	j_call	cdr3_aa
TRBV5-5	14	TRBJ2-7	CASSLWDRAYEQYF
TRBV5-1	19	TRBJ2-5	CASSSLLADPVGTQETQYF
TRBV2	15	TRBJ2-7	CASSYGQGFSYEQYF
TRBV7-9	12	TRBJ2-1	CASSLGVREQFF
TRBV19	16	TRBJ1-2	CASTPREGSTSYGYTF
TRBV19	15	TRBJ2-1	CASSIQGGVGNEQFF
TRBV5-1	16	TRBJ2-3	CASSTTSGPDTDTQYF
TRBV18	15	TRBJ1-2	CASSPPLAGNYGYTF
TRBV6-2/TRBV6-3	13	TRBJ2-1	CASSLGLLNEQFF
TRBV2	11	TRBJ1-1	CDSEGGTEAFF
TRBV6-5	13	TRBJ2-7	CASSRTGADEQYF
TRBV29-1	13	TRBJ2-6	CSVEPSGTTVLTF
TRBV7-6	17	TRBJ2-3	CASSRMGQGAVTDTQYF
TRBV6-1	15	TRBJ1-2	CASSERAPTNYGYTF
TRBV12-3/TRBV12-4	13	TRBJ2-3	CASLKYLQDTQYF
TRBV5-1	16	TRBJ2-1	CASSHTGLAEYNEQFF
TRBV4-1	16	TRBJ1-2	CASSQVGQQLNYGYTF
TRBV4-2	15	TRBJ1-3	CASSQTSSVGNTIYF
TRBV5-1	15	TRBJ2-7	CASSLPDRVPDEQYF
TRBV4-1	16	TRBJ2-7	CASSQDPSGQGYEQYF
TRBV2	15	TRBJ2-2	CASLEGEEDTGELFF
TRBV6-2/TRBV6-3	13	TRBJ2-7	CASSLHGSYEQYF
TRBV6-5	16	TRBJ2-5	CASSYSAGGTSSAQYF
TRBV12-3/TRBV12-4	14	TRBJ2-4	CASSDVRTENIQYF
TRBV19	16	TRBJ1-2	CASSIGPKLEVDGYTF
TRBV29-1	12	TRBJ1-2	CSCGGDTYGYTF
TRBV7-6	16	TRBJ2-1	CASSLAGPSSYNEQFF
TRBV5-1	15	TRBJ2-7	CASSLGTSGLYEQYF
TRBV5-5	14	TRBJ2-5	CASSFSEYQETQYF
TRBV14	14	TRBJ1-1	CASSQDGNPTEAFF
TRBV15	15	TRBJ2-1	CATSRDRYVTDEQFF
TRBV6-5	11	TRBJ2-5	CASEFKETQYF
TRBV6-6	15	TRBJ2-5	CASSYPLEDQETQYF
TRBV28	12	TRBJ2-1	CASSFPFNEQFF
TRBV6-1	16	TRBJ2-2	CASSEALETYTGELFF
TRBV29-1	14	TRBJ2-7	CSVEGTGDLYEQYF